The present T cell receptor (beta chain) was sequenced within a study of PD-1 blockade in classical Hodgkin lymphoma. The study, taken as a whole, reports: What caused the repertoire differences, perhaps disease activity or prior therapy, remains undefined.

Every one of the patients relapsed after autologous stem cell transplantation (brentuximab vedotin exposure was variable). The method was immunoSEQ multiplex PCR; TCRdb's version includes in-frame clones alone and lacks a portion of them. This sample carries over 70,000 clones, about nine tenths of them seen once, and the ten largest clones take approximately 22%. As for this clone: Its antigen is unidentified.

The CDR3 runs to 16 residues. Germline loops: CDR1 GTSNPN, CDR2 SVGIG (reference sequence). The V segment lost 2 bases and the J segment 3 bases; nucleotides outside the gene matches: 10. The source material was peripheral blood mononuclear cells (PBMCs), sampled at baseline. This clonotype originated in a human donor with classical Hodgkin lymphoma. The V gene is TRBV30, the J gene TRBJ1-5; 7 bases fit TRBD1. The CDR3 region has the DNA TGTGCCTGGAGTTCGTCCCGGGACAGTATCAATCAGCCCCAGCATTTT. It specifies CAWSSSRDSINQPQHF.